This T cell receptor (beta chain) was documented in a study of OX40 agonist ivuxolimab in advanced cancers. Trimming removed 0 bases at V and 6 bases at J, with 18 bases between. The V gene's germline CDR1 is MNHNS and CDR2 SASEGT. There are 17 residues in the CDR3. Assay used: immunoSEQ multiplex PCR; TCRdb lists only in-frame clones, some missing. The table lists over 65,000 clones, over 80% of them singletons. This sequence originates from an adult with an advanced solid tumor such as melanoma, head and neck, liver or kidney cancer. This chain connects TRBV6-1 to TRBJ2-1; weak D call: TRBD2 (6 bases). The source was CD4+ or CD8+ T cells sorted from blood, collected in a trial of the OX40 agonist ivuxolimab. CDR3 DNA: TGTGCCAGCAGTGAAGCGCATGGAGGGGCCGTTCTCAATGAGCAGTTCTTC. Translating gives CASSEAHGGAVLNEQFF.